This TCR beta chain is from a study of blood T cell repertoires in COVID-19. Whole-study context: Some COVID-19 samples were acute and others convalescent; all came from the United States, Italy and Spain. The cDNA or gDNA used as material had been derived from T cells, B-cell-depleted T cells, or PBMCs.

This clone has more than one count but fewer than ten. The CDR3 runs 15 residues. The V gene lost 5 bases and the J gene lost 5 bases, with 16 bases spanning the gap. From germline, CDR1 is SEHNR and CDR2 FQNEAQ (reference sequence). Profiling relied on immunoSEQ multiplex PCR, and the TCRdb table lists in-frame clones only, not all of them. The sample lists about 130,000 clones; about 91% were seen once. The specimen sequenced was peripheral blood. This chain connects TRBV7-9 to TRBJ2-1, with TRBD2 as a possible D gene (5 bases). This receptor was identified in a man aged 45-60 years with acute or convalescent COVID-19. The CDR3 DNA sequence: TGTGCCAGCAGCCTGCGGGTTATGGGGAACAATGAGCAGTTCTTC. It translates to CASSLRVMGNNEQFF.